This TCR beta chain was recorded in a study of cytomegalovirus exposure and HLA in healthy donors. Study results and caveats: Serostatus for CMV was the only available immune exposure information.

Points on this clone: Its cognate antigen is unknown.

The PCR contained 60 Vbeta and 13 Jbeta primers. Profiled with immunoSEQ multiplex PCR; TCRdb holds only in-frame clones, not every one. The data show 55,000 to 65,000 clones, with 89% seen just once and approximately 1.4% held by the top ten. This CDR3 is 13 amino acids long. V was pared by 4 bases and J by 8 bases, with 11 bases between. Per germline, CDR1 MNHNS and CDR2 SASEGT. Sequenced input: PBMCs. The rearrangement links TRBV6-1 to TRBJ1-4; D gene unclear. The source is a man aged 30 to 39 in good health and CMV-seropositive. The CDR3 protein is CASSVLLSEKLFF. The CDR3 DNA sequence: TGTGCCAGCAGTGTTCTATTGTCGGAAAAACTGTTTTTT.